There are many counts of the clone carrying this T cell receptor (beta chain). This record belongs to a study of identical twins. TCRdb itself ran the 5' RACE reads through MiXCR, one entry per CDR3 protein. The sample lists some 500,000 distinct CDR3 sequences; approximately 22% were seen once. This CDR3 is 11 amino acids long. Germline V gene lookup returns CDR1 KGHDR and CDR2 SFDVKD. V was clipped by 9 bases and J by 7 bases, with 9 bases between them. A further study also used this sample, focusing on T cells expressing NK-cell markers.

This sequence joins TRBV24-1 and TRBJ2-1, with D possibly being TRBD2 (5 bases). This sequence was found in a woman aged 18-29 years in good health. The sequenced sample consisted of CD4+ T cells sorted from blood. The CDR3 DNA follows: TGTGCCACCGGCAGAGGGAATGAGCAGTTCTTC. It yields the protein CATGRGNEQFF.